Described below is a single T cell receptor beta chain sequence and its context. Its antigen is currently unknown. The data derive from a study of cytomegalovirus exposure and HLA in healthy donors. General observations from the study: Most TCR beta V segments were productive about 87% or about 30% of the time in an earlier analysis. It was reported in a later analysis that an Asian-associated ancestry cluster showed fewer N-insertions than the 666-donor mean. As a later analysis showed, a missense DCLRE1C variant was linked to trimming of TCR beta V- and J-genes. Per published accounts, TCR beta sequences correctly predicted the HLA-A and HLA-B alleles of most subjects.

PCR primers comprised 60 Vbeta and 13 Jbeta primers. Produced via immunoSEQ multiplex PCR; TCRdb's table is partial and in-frame only. The table includes roughly 120,000 clones, 75% to 90% detected once. Germline assignment: CDR1 SQVTM and CDR2 ANQGSEA. The CDR3 has 14 residues. With 1 base removed from V and 0 bases from J, the gap between germline ends came to 9 bases. The genes are TRBV29-1 and TRBJ1-1; D gene ambiguous. Input material: PBMCs. The TCR was taken from a man aged 30 to 39 in good health and CMV-seronegative. The CDR3 bases are TGCAGCGTTGAAGGAGCCGCAATGAACACTGAAGCTTTCTTT. Protein sequence: CSVEGAAMNTEAFF.